What follows describes a single TCR beta chain. Its antigen is unidentified. The junction had 13 bases not matched to a gene; V was cut back by 7 bases and J by 0 bases. The CDR3 consists of 20 residues. CDR1 and CDR2 from the germline V gene are LNHDA and SQIVND (reference sequence). This record belongs to a study of cytomegalovirus exposure and HLA in healthy donors. Findings and limits, study-wide: Earlier analysis found most TCR beta V segments productive about 87% or about 30% of the time. Analysis was carried out at a later point, and it linked a missense DCLRE1C variant to TCR beta V- and J-gene trimming.

PCR involved 60 Vbeta and 13 Jbeta primers. The protocol was immunoSEQ multiplex PCR, while the TCRdb copy is restricted to in-frame clones and leaves out a portion. The table has more than 150,000 clones, around 80% seen once; the top ten hold roughly 1.2%. Sequenced input: PBMCs. The V and J genes are TRBV19 and TRBJ2-3; TRBD2 aligns across 16 bases. This receptor was taken from a girl aged 2 to 10 in good health and CMV-seropositive. DNA for the CDR3: TGTGCCAGTACCCCCCTGGGACTAGCGGGGGGGCACGCTAGCACAGATACGCAGTATTTT. Translating it yields CASTPLGLAGGHASTDTQYF.